These 31 T cell receptor beta chains were sequenced from one sample in a study of CD8 T cells in Susac syndrome. With random hexamers, reverse transcription was performed on roughly 0.5 to 1 ug of RNA. TCRdb called the immunoSEQ multiplex PCR reads again in MiXCR, with one record for every CDR3 protein. The repertoire holds some 160,000 distinct CDR3 sequences, with 94% as singletons. Sequencing was performed on CD4+ T cells from PBMCs. The receptors originated from a human donor with Susac syndrome.

The chain combines TRBV6-2 or TRBV6-3 with TRBJ2-5, with a weak D call TRBD2 (6 bases). The CDR3 is made up of 11 amino acids. V was cut by 2 bases and J by 9 bases, with 7 bases left in between. In germline, CDR1 is MNHEY, CDR2 SVGEGT. Here the CDR3 DNA reads TGTGCCAGCAGTTACGCGGGGCCCCAGTACTTC. As protein: CASSYAGPQYF.

This clonotype has just one count. V gene TRBV25-1 combines with J gene TRBJ1-4; 10 positions match TRBD1. The length of the CDR3 is 14 residues. The ends lost 1 base at V and 10 bases at J; junction bases unmatched: 3. Germline-derived CDR1 and CDR2 are MGHDK and SYGVNS. CDR3 loop: CASSELGQGGKLFF. CDR3 nucleotide sequence: TGTGCCAGCAGTGAATTAGGACAGGGGGGAAAACTGTTTTTT.

This chain uses TRBV6-2 or TRBV6-3 with TRBJ2-3; D not certain. Per germline, CDR1 MNHEY and CDR2 SVGEGT. V lost 4 bases to trimming and J lost 4 bases, with 3 bases between them. This CDR3 has 11 amino acids. As DNA, the CDR3 is TGTGCCAGCAGTTGGGCAGATACGCAGTATTTT. It encodes CASSWADTQYF.

The CDR3 region has the DNA TGCAGCGTCCAGGGGAACACTGAAGCTTTCTTT. This encodes CSVQGNTEAFF. The chain couples TRBV29-1 to TRBJ1-1; D might be TRBD1 (5 bases). V lost 6 bases to trimming and J lost 1 base, with 6 bases between them. CDR3 length: 11 residues. The germline V gene encodes CDR1 SQVTM and CDR2 ANQGSEA. The full variable domain, its missing parts supplied by reference TRBV29-1 and TRBJ1-1, is SAVISQKPSRDICQRGTSLTIQCQVDSQVTMMFWYRQQPGQSLTLIATANQGSEATYESGFVIDKFPISRPNLTFSTLTVSNMSPEDSSIYLCSVQGNTEAFFGQGTRLTVV.

This clonotype was counted only a few times. The chain joins TRBV7-8 to TRBJ2-7; D unclear. Trimming removed 5 bases from V and 0 bases from J, with 8 bases in between. CDR1 and CDR2 (germline): SGHVS, FQNEAQ. The CDR3 extends over 13 amino acids. The CDR3 bases are TGTGCCAGCAGCCCGCTTGGCTCCTACGAGCAGTACTTC. Amino acids: CASSPLGSYEQYF. Filled out from reference TRBV7-8 and TRBJ2-7, the complete variable domain reads GAGVSQSPRYKVAKRGQDVALRCDPISGHVSLFWYQQALGQGPEFLTYFQNEAQLDKSGLPSDRFFAERPEGSVSTLKIQRTQQEDSAVYLCASSPLGSYEQYFGPGTRLTVT.

The chain is built from TRBV29-1 and TRBJ1-1; D not resolved. V lost 4 bases and J lost 0, with 15 bases in between. The CDR3 is made up of 15 amino acids. Germline loops: CDR1 SQVTM, CDR2 ANQGSEA. DNA of the CDR3: TGCAGCGTTGGGGCAGGCTGGGGAATGAACACTGAAGCTTTCTTT. Protein sequence: CSVGAGWGMNTEAFF. Drawing the rest from reference TRBV29-1 and TRBJ1-1, the complete variable domain is SAVISQKPSRDICQRGTSLTIQCQVDSQVTMMFWYRQQPGQSLTLIATANQGSEATYESGFVIDKFPISRPNLTFSTLTVSNMSPEDSSIYLCSVGAGWGMNTEAFFGQGTRLTVV.

The chain recombines TRBV29-1 with TRBJ2-2; D is undetermined. V lost 3 bases and J lost 3, with 8 bases in between. Germline lookup yields CDR1 SQVTM and CDR2 ANQGSEA. The CDR3 runs to 13 residues. The CDR3 coding sequence is TGCAGCGTTGATGGGCCTTACACCGGGGAGCTGTTTTTT. This translates into CSVDGPYTGELFF.

The chain carries TRBV5-1 and TRBJ2-7, with 9 bases that match TRBD1. Trimming at V came to 5 bases and at J to 2 bases, leaving 5 bases not matched to a gene. This CDR3 contains 14 residues. The germline gives CDR1 SGHRS, CDR2 YFSETQ. The CDR3 coding sequence is TGCGCCAGCAGTGCAGGGGACAGGGCCTACGAGCAGTACTTC. Amino acids: CASSAGDRAYEQYF.

The chain employs TRBV5-1 and TRBJ2-2, with D uncertain. Trimming pared 4 bases from V and 0 bases from J, leaving 10 bases between. Germline V CDR1 and CDR2: SGHRS, YFSETQ. The CDR3 is 15 amino acids. The CDR3 sequence: CASSPQMPNTGELFF. As DNA, the CDR3 is TGCGCCAGCAGCCCACAAATGCCGAACACCGGGGAGCTGTTTTTT.

The genes are TRBV3-1 and TRBJ2-4; D unclear. The germline V gene has CDR1 LGHDT and CDR2 YNNKEL (reference sequence). Trimming removed 2 bases from V and 9 bases from J, with 11 bases in between. The CDR3 has 13 residues. This CDR3 reads CASSQKSLSIQYF. CDR3 bases: TGTGCCAGCAGCCAAAAAAGCCTGAGCATTCAGTACTTC.

This sequence joins TRBV7-2 and TRBJ2-5; D gene ambiguous. Trimming left V 4 bases short and J 5 bases short, with 11 bases between. Germline CDR1 reads SGHTA; CDR2 reads FQGNSA. The CDR3 runs to 13 residues. CDR3: CASSSVVHETQYF. The CDR3 DNA reads TGTGCCAGCAGCTCGGTGGTGCACGAGACCCAGTACTTC.

The chain links TRBV6-5 to TRBJ2-7; D may be TRBD2 (5 bases). This CDR3 has 15 amino acids. With 2 bases removed from V and 2 bases from J, the gap between germline ends came to 13 bases. Germline loops: CDR1 MNHEY, CDR2 SVGAGI. CDR3 residues: CASSYEGYRAYEQYF. CDR3 coding DNA: TGTGCCAGCAGTTACGAGGGATATAGGGCCTACGAGCAGTACTTC.

V gene TRBV7-9 combines with J gene TRBJ1-5, with 8 bases matching TRBD1. Germline lookup yields CDR1 SEHNR and CDR2 FQNEAQ (reference sequence). The CDR3 loop spans 13 amino acids. The junction had 3 bases not matched to a gene; V was cut back by 7 bases and J by 4 bases. The CDR3 loop reads CASTGTGNQPQHF. Here the CDR3 DNA reads TGTGCCAGCACCGGGACAGGTAATCAGCCCCAGCATTTT.

This chain uses TRBV20-1 with TRBJ1-2, with 8 bases aligning to TRBD1. V was pared by 0 bases and J by 6 bases, with 9 bases of the junction left unmatched. Germline V gene sequence: CDR1 DFQATT, CDR2 SNEGSKA (reference sequence). There are 15 residues in the CDR3. The CDR3 loop is CSARDRTGTINGYTF. The CDR3 bases are TGCAGTGCTAGAGATAGGACAGGGACGATAAATGGCTACACCTTC.

J is TRBJ2-1 and V is TRBV9, with D perhaps TRBD2 (5 bases). Between the trimmed V and J ends, which lost 0 bases and 7 bases, there was a span of 8 bases. There are 13 residues in the CDR3. Germline V CDR1 and CDR2: SGDLS, YYNGEE. The CDR3 nucleotides read TGTGCCAGCAGCGTAGCTAGGGAGAATGAGCAGTTCTTC. This encodes CASSVARENEQFF. Drawing the rest from reference TRBV9 and TRBJ2-1, the complete variable domain is DSGVTQTPKHLITATGQRVTLRCSPRSGDLSVYWYQQSLDQGLQFLIQYYNGEERAKGNILERFSAQQFPDLHSELNLSSLELGDSALYFCASSVARENEQFFGPGTRLTVL.

The chain uses TRBV29-1 and TRBJ2-1; perhaps TRBD2 as D (7 bases). The germline gives CDR1 SQVTM, CDR2 ANQGSEA. CDR3 length equals 18 residues. Trimming pared 6 bases from V and 0 bases from J, leaving 24 bases between. This CDR3 is CSVRPGRGHPSSYNEQFF. In DNA, the CDR3 is TGCAGCGTCCGCCCCGGGCGGGGGCACCCGAGCTCCTACAATGAGCAGTTCTTC.

V gene TRBV20-1 combines with J gene TRBJ1-6, with 8 bases fitting TRBD1. CDR3 length: 14 amino acids. Looked up from germline, CDR1 is DFQATT and CDR2 is SNEGSKA (reference sequence). The ends lost 4 bases at V and 9 bases at J; junction bases unmatched: 8. The CDR3 region has the DNA TGCAGTGCTATATTACAGGGGGTATCTTCACCCCTCCACTTT. Protein: CSAILQGVSSPLHF.

The chain couples TRBV2 to TRBJ1-5; D is unclear. The V end was cut by 3 bases, the J end by 4 bases, with 7 bases between. Germline assignment: CDR1 SNHLY and CDR2 FYNNEI. The CDR3 runs to 13 residues. The CDR3 nucleotides read TGTGCCAGCAGTGATATGAGAAATCAGCCCCAGCATTTT. This gives the protein CASSDMRNQPQHF.

The genes are TRBV12-3 or TRBV12-4 and TRBJ1-3; D is uncertain. CDR3 length: 14 residues. The V end was cut by 2 bases, the J end by 0 bases, with 5 bases between. The CDR3 DNA reads TGTGCCAGCAGTTTACGCGACTCTGGAAACACCATATATTTT. Translating it yields CASSLRDSGNTIYF.

The CDR3 DNA follows: TGCGCCAGCAGCTTGGCCGAGACGTTGAGCGGGGAGCTGTTTTTT. Its protein product is CASSLAETLSGELFF. The chain carries TRBV5-1 and TRBJ2-2, with unresolved D. The length of the CDR3 is 15 residues. Deletions cut 0 bases from V and 7 bases from J, with 13 bases between. Germline V gene data show CDR1 as SGHRS and CDR2 as YFSETQ.

The J gene is TRBJ1-2, the V gene TRBV1; the table calls TRBD1, which could not be checked here. TRBV1 is reported as a pseudogene. The CDR3 has 15 amino acids. The CDR3 is CTSSQGTGTGNGYTF. The CDR3 DNA is TGCACCAGCAGCCAAGGGACCGGGACAGGGAATGGCTACACCTTC.

V and J are TRBV6-2 or TRBV6-3 and TRBJ2-3; 7 positions match TRBD2. Looked up from germline, CDR1 is MNHEY and CDR2 is SVGEGT. Trimming removed 6 bases from V and 8 bases from J; junction bases left unmatched: 11. The CDR3 length is 14 residues. The CDR3 spells CASRSGTLGGTQYF. The CDR3 DNA is TGTGCCAGCAGGAGCGGGACCCTGGGTGGTACGCAGTATTTT.

This chain connects TRBV7-9 to TRBJ1-4; no clear D gene. CDR1 SEHNR and CDR2 FQNEAQ come from the germline V gene (reference sequence). The V end lost 5 bases, the J end lost 5 bases, and 12 bases lay between the germline ends. The CDR3 consists of 14 residues. CDR3 in DNA: TGTGCCAGCAGCCCCGGAGGGATGAATGAAAAACTGTTTTTT. This sequence encodes CASSPGGMNEKLFF.

The rearrangement uses TRBV6-6 and TRBJ1-1; no firm D call. V lost 2 bases and J 7 bases, leaving 5 bases between the germline ends. The CDR3 length is 11 residues. Per the germline V gene, CDR1 is MNHNY and CDR2 is SVGAGI (reference sequence). In nucleotides, the CDR3 is TGTGCCAGCAGTTACCAGATTGAAGCTTTCTTT. It codes for CASSYQIEAFF.

This chain links TRBV7-2 with TRBJ1-5; D is unresolved. Per germline, CDR1 SGHTA and CDR2 FQGNSA. Deletions cut 1 base from V and 5 bases from J, with 12 bases between. The length of the CDR3 is 15 residues. The CDR3 reads CASSLDEGLYQPQHF. For the CDR3, the DNA is TGTGCCAGCAGCTTAGATGAGGGCCTCTATCAGCCCCAGCATTTT.

This clonotype was seen more than once but under ten times. The rearrangement joins TRBV7-2 to TRBJ1-1; D may be TRBD1 (5 bases). Looked up from germline, CDR1 is SGHTA and CDR2 is FQGNSA. V was clipped by 4 bases and J by 2 bases, with 8 bases between them. This CDR3 spans 13 amino acids. CDR3 DNA sequence: TGTGCCAGCAGCTGGGACCGAAACACTGAAGCTTTCTTT. Its protein product is CASSWDRNTEAFF. The variable domain in full, with the rest retrieved from reference TRBV7-2 and TRBJ1-1, is GAGVSQSPSNKVTEKGKDVELRCDPISGHTALYWYRQSLGQGLEFLIYFQGNSAPDKSGLPSDRFSAERTGGSVSTLTIQRTQQEDSAVYLCASSWDRNTEAFFGQGTRLTVV.

Concerning this clonotype itself: At one boundary the junction diverges from the germline segment, which might be a read error. This chain uses TRBV4-1 with TRBJ2-1; 8 bases align to TRBD2. This CDR3 is 17 amino acids long. The germline CDR1 and CDR2 sequences are MGHRA and YSYEKL. In DNA form, the CDR3 reads TGCGCCAGCAGCCACCATGTACTAGCGGAACCCTACATTGAGCAGTTCTTC. It specifies CASSHHVLAEPYIEQFF.

The gene calls are TRBV20-1 and TRBJ2-7; D is ambiguous. There are 14 residues in the CDR3. V was clipped by 0 bases and J by 1 base, with 10 bases between them. Looked up from germline, CDR1 is DFQATT and CDR2 is SNEGSKA (reference sequence). CDR3 sequence: CSARDPERSYEQYF. CDR3 bases: TGCAGTGCTAGAGATCCCGAGAGGTCCTACGAGCAGTACTTC.

This chain links TRBV29-1 with TRBJ1-1, with 7 nucleotides matching TRBD1. The germline V gene encodes CDR1 SQVTM and CDR2 ANQGSEA. The ends lost 6 bases at V and 10 bases at J; junction bases unmatched: 8. The CDR3 is 11 residues long. This CDR3 is CSVTRGWGAFF. In DNA form, the CDR3 reads TGCAGCGTCACCAGGGGGTGGGGAGCTTTCTTT.

CDR3 loop: CASSYSSYQPQHF. DNA of the CDR3: TGTGCCAGCAGTTACTCTTCGTATCAGCCCCAGCATTTT. This chain links TRBV6-5 with TRBJ1-5; D uncertain. The CDR3 is 13 amino acids. V was shortened by 0 bases and J by 5 bases, with 5 bases between the two germline ends. Germline-derived CDR1 and CDR2 are MNHEY and SVGAGI.

The chain employs TRBV29-1 and TRBJ2-1, with D maybe TRBD1 (5 bases). Trimming pared 7 bases from V and 0 bases from J, leaving 10 bases between. This CDR3 is built from 13 residues. Germline CDR1 and CDR2: SQVTM and ANQGSEA. The CDR3 nucleotides are TGCAGCGCCCAGGGAAGCTCCTACAATGAGCAGTTCTTC. As protein: CSAQGSSYNEQFF.